The 32 T cell receptor beta chains presented below share a single source sample, sequenced in a study of T cells in Graves' hyperthyroidism and ophthalmopathy. RNA transcripts were the template for amplifying TCR beta CDR3 regions. Using the HTBI primer set, a first-round RT-PCR was run on the TCR CDR3. MiXCR, applied by TCRdb to the multiplex PCR reads, yields one record per CDR3 protein. This sample carries some 300,000 distinct CDR3 sequences, approximately 19% of them seen once, and the ten largest clones take about 40%. The sequencing sample was made of blood. The receptor source for this set is a man aged 45-60 years with Graves' ophthalmopathy.

The chain uses TRBV20-1 and TRBJ2-5, with 9 nucleotides matching TRBD2. The length of the CDR3 is 15 residues. Per the germline V gene, CDR1 is DFQATT and CDR2 is SNEGSKA (reference sequence). Losses at the gene ends were 4 bases for V and 5 bases for J; bases not matched to a gene: 11. The CDR3 nucleotides are TGCAGTGCTAAGAGGGCCGGACTAGCGACGGAGACCCAGTACTTC. It yields the protein CSAKRAGLATETQYF.

Ten or more counts support this clonotype. The chain combines TRBV20-1 with TRBJ2-3; 15 bases agree with TRBD2. This CDR3 contains 15 residues. V lost 5 bases to trimming and J lost 3 bases; unmatched junction nucleotides: 3. CDR1 is DFQATT and CDR2 is SNEGSKA in the germline V gene (reference sequence). The CDR3 protein is CSAWGTSGRTDTQYF. The DNA of the CDR3 is TGCAGTGCTTGGGGGACTAGCGGGAGGACAGATACGCAGTATTTT.

This clonotype was counted ten times or more. In DNA form, the CDR3 reads TGTGCCAGCAGCTGGGCGGGGGGCGCAGATACGCAGTATTTT. This sequence encodes CASSWAGGADTQYF. The chain is built from TRBV5-5 and TRBJ2-3, with 8 bases lining up with TRBD2. Germline CDR1 reads SGHKS; CDR2 reads YYEKEE (reference sequence). V lost 3 bases to trimming and J lost 4 bases; unmatched junction nucleotides: 4. This CDR3 has 14 residues.

The rearrangement joins TRBV9 to TRBJ2-3, with a weak D call TRBD1 (5 bases). Trimming removed 0 bases from V and 1 base from J, with 9 bases in between. From germline, CDR1 is SGDLS and CDR2 YYNGEE. The CDR3 contains 15 residues. This chain's CDR3 is CASSVGIGGTDTQYF. The CDR3, as DNA: TGTGCCAGCAGCGTAGGTATAGGGGGCACAGATACGCAGTATTTT.

This clonotype has just a few counts. The chain has TRBV7-9 and TRBJ1-2; D ambiguous. V lost 0 bases and J lost 1, with 6 bases in between. This CDR3 region has 14 residues. Looked up from germline, CDR1 is SEHNR and CDR2 is FQNEAQ (reference sequence). The CDR3: CASSLAGSNYGYTF. The CDR3 DNA reads as TGTGCCAGCAGCTTAGCGGGCAGTAACTATGGCTACACCTTC. Based on the CDR3 plus reference TRBV7-9 and TRBJ1-2, the full variable domain is DTGVSQNPRHKITKRGQNVTFRCDPISEHNRLYWYRQTLGQGPEFLTYFQNEAQLEKSRLLSDRFSAERPKGSFSTLEIQRTEQGDSAMYLCASSLAGSNYGYTFGSGTRLTVV.

This chain links TRBV20-1 with TRBJ1-4; tentatively, D is TRBD1 (6 bases). The V gene's germline CDR1 is DFQATT and CDR2 SNEGSKA (reference sequence). This CDR3 is 15 amino acids long. Trimming left V 2 bases short and J 6 bases short, with 16 bases between. The CDR3 sequence: CSARRGGGGDEKLFF. DNA of the CDR3: TGCAGTGCTAGAAGAGGGGGGGGGGGCGATGAAAAACTGTTTTTT.

The V call is TRBV5-1, the J call TRBJ2-1; D may be TRBD1 (7 bases). The CDR3 totals 18 residues. V was trimmed by 6 bases and J by 0 bases, leaving 22 bases between them. Germline loops: CDR1 SGHRS, CDR2 YFSETQ. CDR3: CASKGARGPLSSYNEQFF. In DNA, the CDR3 is TGCGCCAGCAAGGGGGCCCGGGGGCCGTTGAGCTCCTACAATGAGCAGTTCTTC.

This clonotype came up a few times. The V call is TRBV6-6, the J call TRBJ2-1; 7 bases line up with TRBD2. The CDR3 loop spans 15 amino acids. Unmatched junction bases numbered 10, after V lost 2 bases and J lost 9 bases. The germline V gene encodes CDR1 MNHNY and CDR2 SVGAGI (reference sequence). CDR3 bases: TGTGCCAGCAGTTACGTTTTGAGCGGGGAACCTGAGCAGTTCTTC. Residues: CASSYVLSGEPEQFF.

The chain joins TRBV28 to TRBJ1-4; possible D gene TRBD1, 5 bases. The V end was cut by 3 bases, the J end by 6 bases, with 11 bases between. The CDR3 contains 14 residues. Germline V lookup: CDR1 MDHEN, CDR2 SYDVKM. The CDR3 loop is CASSFRGGYEKLFF. The CDR3 DNA follows: TGTGCCAGCAGTTTTAGGGGTGGTTATGAAAAACTGTTTTTT.

This clonotype turned up a few times. The V and J genes are TRBV7-2 and TRBJ1-5, with no clear D. Trimming removed 4 bases from V and 2 bases from J, with 12 bases in between. The germline CDR1 and CDR2 sequences are SGHTA and FQGNSA. This CDR3 is 15 amino acids long. CDR3 residues: CASSSGVSGNQPQHF. Written as DNA, the CDR3 is TGTGCCAGCAGCTCAGGTGTAAGTGGCAATCAGCCCCAGCATTTT. Drawing the rest from reference TRBV7-2 and TRBJ1-5, the complete variable domain is GAGVSQSPSNKVTEKGKDVELRCDPISGHTALYWYRQSLGQGLEFLIYFQGNSAPDKSGLPSDRFSAERTGGSVSTLTIQRTQQEDSAVYLCASSSGVSGNQPQHFGDGTRLSIL.

The gene calls are TRBV7-9 and TRBJ1-6, with TRBD1 matching over 7 bases. The germline V gene encodes CDR1 SEHNR and CDR2 FQNEAQ (reference sequence). The length of the CDR3 is 14 residues. V shed 5 bases, J shed 9 bases, and the junction held 7 bases outside the gene matches. The CDR3 reads CASSRQGTGSPLHF. The CDR3 DNA is TGTGCCAGCAGCCGACAGGGAACGGGTTCACCCCTCCACTTT.

The table lists this clonotype with a few counts. This chain links TRBV2 with TRBJ2-7; TRBD2 might be the D (6 bases). Germline V gene lookup returns CDR1 SNHLY and CDR2 FYNNEI. V was trimmed by 3 bases and J by 0 bases, leaving 9 bases between them. This CDR3 is 14 amino acids long. This chain's CDR3 is CASSEAGSSYEQYF. Written as DNA, the CDR3 is TGTGCCAGCAGTGAGGCCGGGAGCTCCTACGAGCAGTACTTC. Looking up the rest from reference TRBV2 and TRBJ2-7 gives the full variable domain: EPEVTQTPSHQVTQMGQEVILRCVPISNHLYFYWYRQILGQKVEFLVSFYNNEISEKSEIFDDQFSVERPDGSNFTLKIRSTKLEDSAMYFCASSEAGSSYEQYFGPGTRLTVT.

This clonotype was seen repeatedly, ten times or more. The V gene is TRBV28, the J gene TRBJ2-2, with 9 bases that match TRBD1. CDR3 size: 17 residues. Losses at the gene ends were 7 bases for V and 6 bases for J; bases not matched to a gene: 15. The germline gives CDR1 MDHEN, CDR2 SYDVKM. The CDR3 here is CASTSEGGTGTPGELFF. The CDR3 region has the DNA TGTGCCAGCACCTCCGAAGGGGGGACAGGGACCCCCGGGGAGCTGTTTTTT.

This clonotype has just a few counts. This sequence joins TRBV14 and TRBJ2-7; D is perhaps TRBD1 (5 bases). This CDR3 region has 15 residues. Germline loops: CDR1 SGHDN, CDR2 FVKESK. Trimming cost V 0 bases and J 2 bases, with 11 bases left between them. The CDR3: CASSQDFGRAYEQYF. CDR3 DNA: TGTGCCAGCAGCCAAGATTTCGGCAGGGCCTACGAGCAGTACTTC.

This chain uses TRBV6-1 with TRBJ2-1, with 7 bases matching TRBD2. The CDR3 has 15 amino acids. From germline, CDR1 is MNHNS and CDR2 SASEGT. V lost 5 bases to trimming and J lost 5 bases; unmatched junction nucleotides: 9. The CDR3 DNA follows: TGTGCCAGCAGTCTGAAGCGGGACGGAAACAATGAGCAGTTCTTC. Protein product: CASSLKRDGNNEQFF.

The chain couples TRBV11-2 to TRBJ2-2; 11 bases agree with TRBD2. Germline V gives CDR1 SGHAT, CDR2 FQNNGV. Germline trimming cut 5 bases from V and 10 bases from J; bases unmatched to any gene: 12. The CDR3 has 16 amino acids. This chain's CDR3 is CASSAHTSGSVAELFF. The CDR3 DNA reads TGTGCCAGCAGCGCACACACTAGCGGGAGTGTCGCGGAGCTGTTTTTT.

The chain uses TRBV2 and TRBJ2-7, with a possible D match to TRBD1 (6 bases). There are 14 residues in the CDR3. V was clipped by 9 bases and J by 2 bases, with 17 bases between them. Germline V gives CDR1 SNHLY, CDR2 FYNNEI. The CDR3 DNA reads as TGTGCCAGGGGACGGGACACGGGGACCTACGAGCAGTACTTC. Translating it yields CARGRDTGTYEQYF.

This clonotype was picked up a small number of times. The chain employs TRBV5-4 and TRBJ1-2; D remains ambiguous. The CDR3 is 14 residues long. The germline V and J ends were trimmed by 6 bases and 4 bases, with 16 bases remaining between them. Per the germline V gene, CDR1 is SGHNT and CDR2 is YYREEE (reference sequence). CDR3 sequence reads: CASTQDGEVYGYTF. CDR3 bases: TGTGCCAGCACTCAGGACGGGGAGGTCTATGGCTACACCTTC.

This chain joins TRBV28 and TRBJ2-7; the D gene is possibly TRBD1 (6 bases). Trimming shortened V by 5 bases and J by 3 bases, and 11 bases separated the two germline ends. Germline loops: CDR1 MDHEN, CDR2 SYDVKM. CDR3 length: 13 amino acids. The CDR3 protein is CASSIGQNYEQYF. In DNA, the CDR3 is TGTGCCAGCAGTATAGGACAGAACTACGAGCAGTACTTC.

The V and J genes are TRBV29-1 and TRBJ2-7; D possibly corresponds to TRBD1 (6 bases). Germline V gene lookup returns CDR1 SQVTM and CDR2 ANQGSEA. Trimming stripped 6 bases from V and 3 bases from J, with 12 bases between. The CDR3 length is 12 residues. As DNA, the CDR3 is TGCAGCGTCGCGACAGGACGCTACGAGCAGTACTTC. Residues: CSVATGRYEQYF.

This clonotype was detected only a few times. The rearrangement uses TRBV5-5 and TRBJ1-4; no clear D. CDR1 and CDR2 from the germline V gene are SGHKS and YYEKEE (reference sequence). Deletions cut 6 bases from V and 7 bases from J, with 16 bases between. The CDR3 is 14 residues long. The chain's CDR3 is CASTPWRRGEKLFF. As DNA, the CDR3 is TGTGCCAGCACCCCGTGGAGGCGCGGTGAAAAACTGTTTTTT.

This clonotype was observed many times. CDR3 DNA sequence: TGTGCCAGCAGCCAAGCCGGGACAGGGATCCACGAGCAGTACTTC. This sequence encodes CASSQAGTGIHEQYF. The chain combines TRBV14 with TRBJ2-7; 9 bases match TRBD1. Germline assignment: CDR1 SGHDN and CDR2 FVKESK. V gave up 1 base and J gave up 5 bases; unmatched junction bases: 6. The CDR3 is 15 residues long.

This clonotype came up a few times. The chain recombines TRBV10-1 with TRBJ2-1; D not resolved. Germline V gene lookup returns CDR1 WNHNN and CDR2 SYGVQD (reference sequence). CDR3 size: 13 residues. Trimming shortened V by 4 bases and J by 5 bases, and 9 bases separated the two germline ends. CDR3 in DNA: TGCGCCAGCAGTGCATACTACGACAATGAGCAGTTCTTC. Translating it yields CASSAYYDNEQFF.

V usage is TRBV3-1 and J usage is TRBJ2-1, with 14 bases fitting TRBD2. The length of the CDR3 is 17 residues. The V gene end was trimmed by 5 bases and the J gene end by 7 bases; junction bases not matched to a gene: 10. Looked up from germline, CDR1 is LGHDT and CDR2 is YNNKEL (reference sequence). CDR3 residues: CASSSGTGTSGRNEQFF. The CDR3 DNA is TGTGCCAGCAGCTCGGGAACCGGGACTAGCGGGAGAAATGAGCAGTTCTTC.

This clonotype was found many times. This chain connects TRBV11-2 to TRBJ2-1; 15 bases agree with TRBD2. After removal of 1 base from V and 15 bases from J, the junction contained 4 bases not matched to a gene. This CDR3 is 14 amino acids long. Germline assignment: CDR1 SGHAT and CDR2 FQNNGV. Here the CDR3 DNA reads TGTGCCAGCAGCTTAGTAGGACTAGCGGGAGGGGTGTTCTTC. Encoded protein: CASSLVGLAGGVFF.

V gene TRBV29-1 combines with J gene TRBJ2-4; 11 nucleotides match TRBD2. This CDR3 has 15 amino acids. The V gene's germline CDR1 is SQVTM and CDR2 ANQGSEA. The trim removed 4 bases at V and 0 bases at J, leaving 2 bases unmatched. The CDR3 DNA reads TGCAGCGTTGTAGCGGGGGGGATAGCCAAAAACATTCAGTACTTC. It is translated as CSVVAGGIAKNIQYF.

The chain carries TRBV27 and TRBJ2-5; TRBD2 matches 9 bases. Germline CDR1 reads MNHEY; CDR2 reads SMNVEV (reference sequence). With 2 bases clipped from V and 7 bases from J, the junction kept 11 bases outside the gene matches. The CDR3 extends over 16 amino acids. DNA for the CDR3: TGTGCCAGCAGTTTAAGGCTAGCGGGACCCTCAGGGACCCAGTACTTC. This encodes CASSLRLAGPSGTQYF.

This clonotype was counted only a few times. The V and J genes are TRBV2 and TRBJ2-1; 16 nucleotides line up with TRBD2. V lost 4 bases to trimming and J lost 0 bases; unmatched junction nucleotides: 12. Germline values: CDR1 SNHLY, CDR2 FYNNEI. This CDR3 region has 21 residues. This CDR3 is CASSGSSGLAGGRSSYNEQFF. DNA for the CDR3: TGTGCCAGCAGTGGCAGTTCGGGACTAGCGGGAGGGCGGAGCTCCTACAATGAGCAGTTCTTC. Looking up the rest from reference TRBV2 and TRBJ2-1 gives the full variable domain: EPEVTQTPSHQVTQMGQEVILRCVPISNHLYFYWYRQILGQKVEFLVSFYNNEISEKSEIFDDQFSVERPDGSNFTLKIRSTKLEDSAMYFCASSGSSGLAGGRSSYNEQFFGPGTRLTVL.

The chain has TRBV19 and TRBJ2-2; the match to TRBD1 covers 9 bases. The CDR3 spans 15 residues. Germline-derived CDR1 and CDR2 are LNHDA and SQIVND (reference sequence). V trimming: 7 bases; J trimming: 2 bases; junction bases outside the gene matches: 5. This chain's CDR3 is CASIRTGDNTGELFF. Here the CDR3 DNA reads TGTGCCAGTATCCGGACAGGGGATAACACCGGGGAGCTGTTTTTT.

This clonotype was detected many times. The chain combines TRBV29-1 with TRBJ2-5; the D gene is possibly TRBD2 (6 bases). The CDR3 runs 13 residues. The germline gives CDR1 SQVTM, CDR2 ANQGSEA. V was shortened by 6 bases and J by 2 bases, with 13 bases between the two germline ends. The CDR3 region is CSVEGAVQETQYF. The CDR3, as DNA: TGCAGCGTGGAGGGAGCAGTACAAGAGACCCAGTACTTC.

Many counts were recorded for this clonotype. The chain couples TRBV20-1 to TRBJ2-1, with D uncertain. The germline V and J ends were trimmed by 0 bases and 0 bases, with 15 bases remaining between them. The CDR3 covers 17 residues. CDR1 and CDR2 (germline): DFQATT, SNEGSKA (reference sequence). The CDR3 DNA follows: TGCAGTGCTAGAGATGTGATGGGCGGAACCTCCTACAATGAGCAGTTCTTC. Its translation: CSARDVMGGTSYNEQFF.

This clonotype has ten or more counts. The genes are TRBV7-3 and TRBJ2-1, with TRBD2 matching 8 bases. The germline V gene has CDR1 SGHTA and CDR2 FQGTGA. CDR3 length: 15 residues. V was clipped by 3 bases and J by 7 bases; unmatched bases: 8. The CDR3 DNA is TGTGCCAGCAGCTTTAACCCGGGACTAGGAAATGAGCAGTTCTTC. Translation gives CASSFNPGLGNEQFF.